The present TCR beta chain was sequenced within a study of HIV-infected patients and healthy controls. MiXCR, run by TCRdb on the 5' RACE reads, gives a single entry per CDR3 protein. The sample shows over 55,000 distinct CDR3 sequences, about a sixth of them seen only once. The CDR3 length is 16 residues. Germline V gene data show CDR1 as SGHTA and CDR2 as FQGNSA. The V end lost 1 base, the J end lost 0 bases, and 10 bases lay between the germline ends. The receptor's source is a human donor in good health. Material: CD4+ T cells from blood. This sequence joins TRBV7-2 and TRBJ2-4; D gene unclear. The CDR3 nucleotides read TGTGCCAGCAGCTTAGGCCGGTCGTTAGCCAAAAACATTCAGTACTTC. Protein: CASSLGRSLAKNIQYF.